These T cell receptor beta chains were read from a single sample in a study of a mutant IDH1 vaccine in newly diagnosed glioma. The repertoire was sequenced with immunoSEQ multiplex PCR; TCRdb's copy has only in-frame clones and lacks some. The table records 75,000 to 100,000 clones, approximately 90% of them present only once. This sample comprised PBMCs, obtained from a glioma patient treated with radiotherapy, temozolomide or both. All receptors derive from a woman in her fifties or sixties with glioma. Each CDR3 is given with its conserved first and last residue. D genes are given only for firm matches.

>TRBJ2-5|TRBV14|.
CASRATGHTQETQYF
>TRBJ2-1|TRBV7-2|.
CASSLGGEQGEQFF
>TRBJ2-5|TRBV28|.
CASNLAVEETQYF
>TRBJ2-2|TRBV6-4|TRBD2
CASSDSISGGEHTGELFF
>TRBJ1-5|TRBV7-8|TRBD1
CASSLDWGDRAPGTQHF
>TRBJ1-4|TRBV7-9|TRBD1
CASSLGTGDEKLFF
>TRBJ2-1|TRBV19|TRBD1
CASSMRIGQGFEQFF
>TRBJ1-1|TRBV21-1|.
CARKKWDEAFF
>TRBJ2-3|TRBV19|TRBD2
CASTGRSSGRALGDTQYF
>TRBJ2-7|TRBV6-5|TRBD2
CASSPLAGQYEQYF
>TRBJ2-7|TRBV30|TRBD1
CAWRDNPGQASSYEQYF
>TRBJ1-5|TRBV2|.
CASSEARRQPYSNQPQHF
>TRBJ1-4|TRBV11-2|.
CASSYSREKLFF
>TRBJ2-2|TRBV28|TRBD1
CASGRDRGNTGELFF
>TRBJ2-1|TRBV5-8|.
CASSSWVPFF
>TRBJ2-2|TRBV5-4|TRBD2
CASSLAGGHTGELFF
>TRBJ1-4|TRBV5-1|TRBD1
CASNLGPTGGFSTNEKLFF
>TRBJ2-3|TRBV7-2|.
CASSPRTSTTSSTDTQYF
>TRBJ2-7|TRBV27|.
CASSGDYAYEQYF
>TRBJ2-7|TRBV21-1|.
CASSSRESYEQYF
>TRBJ1-5|TRBV11-3|.
CASSLRGSDQPQHF
>TRBJ1-5|TRBV7-1|TRBD1
CASSPGTGGNQPQHF
>TRBJ1-5|TRBV19|.
CASSSNRDQPQHF
>TRBJ1-5|TRBV27|.
CASRRGNSNQPQHF
>TRBJ2-2|TRBV19|TRBD1
CASLDSPGTGFAGELFF
>TRBJ1-1|TRBV21-1|.
CASTSTVEAFF
>TRBJ1-6|TRBV5-5|TRBD1
CASSSRDSSSYNSPLHF
>TRBJ1-4|TRBV5-1|.
CASSLWGDNEKLFF
>TRBJ1-2|TRBV28|.
CASSLPWGDYGYTF
>TRBJ2-7|TRBV9|TRBD2
CASSPRGAGDEQYF
>TRBJ1-1|TRBV30|.
CAWTRTTEAFF
>TRBJ1-1|TRBV29-1|.
CSGARNTEAFF
>TRBJ2-3|TRBV27|TRBD2
CASRPPLAGVKQTHTDTQYF
>TRBJ2-1|TRBV6-5|.
CASSYSEGDEQFF
>TRBJ1-4|TRBV6-5|.
CASRLGPRPYEKLFF
>TRBJ1-6|TRBV7-2|TRBD1
CASSSQGAGNSPLHF
>TRBJ1-3|TRBV7-9|.
CASSFGHRNTIYF
>TRBJ2-3|TRBV5-1|TRBD2
CASSLGSSGNTDTQYF
>TRBJ1-4|TRBV9|.
CASSVLGLANEKLFF
>TRBJ2-1|TRBV27|.
CASSFPVRGQTYNEQFF
>TRBJ2-5|TRBV19|.
CASSIGALQYF
>TRBJ2-7|TRBV7-8|TRBD2
CASTPYRAGSYEQYF
>TRBJ2-5|TRBV2|TRBD1
CASREDRGGTQYF
>TRBJ2-7|TRBV5-1|TRBD2
CASSKGLAGAYEQYF
>TRBJ2-7|TRBV15|.
CATSRELDDSYEQYF
>TRBJ2-2|TRBV10-2|.
CASSPDTTGELFF
>TRBJ1-4|TRBV4-1|TRBD1
CASSRDRRDEKLFF